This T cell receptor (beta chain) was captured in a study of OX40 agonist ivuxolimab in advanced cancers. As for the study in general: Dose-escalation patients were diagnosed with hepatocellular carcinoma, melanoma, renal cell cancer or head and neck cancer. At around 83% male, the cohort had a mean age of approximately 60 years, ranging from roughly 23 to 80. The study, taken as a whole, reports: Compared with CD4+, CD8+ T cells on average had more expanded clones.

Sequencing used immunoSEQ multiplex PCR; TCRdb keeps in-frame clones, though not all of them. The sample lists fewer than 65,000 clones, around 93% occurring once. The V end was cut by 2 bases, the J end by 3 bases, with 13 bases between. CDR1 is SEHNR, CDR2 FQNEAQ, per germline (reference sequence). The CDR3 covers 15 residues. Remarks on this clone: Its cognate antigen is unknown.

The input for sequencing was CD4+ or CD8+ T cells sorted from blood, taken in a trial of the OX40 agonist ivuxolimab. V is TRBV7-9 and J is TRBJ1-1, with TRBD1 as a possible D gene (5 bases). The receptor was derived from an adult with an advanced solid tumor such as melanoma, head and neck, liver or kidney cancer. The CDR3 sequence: CASSLLGQSDTEAFF. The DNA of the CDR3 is TGTGCCAGCAGCTTACTTGGACAATCGGACACTGAAGCTTTCTTT.